This T cell receptor (beta chain) was recorded in a study of neurological immune-mediated disorders. TCRdb reanalysed the 5' RACE reads using MiXCR and keeps one entry per CDR3 protein. The sample holds approximately 36,000 distinct CDR3 sequences, over 8.5% seen once. The sample's time point: technical triplicate 1. This clonotype is labeled medium-sized. V was shortened by 0 bases and J by 9 bases, with 15 bases between the two germline ends. Germline CDR1 DFQATT, CDR2 SNEGSKA (reference sequence). The CDR3 runs to 14 residues. What was sequenced was PBMCs. This receptor was obtained from a man in his sixties with HTLV-1-associated myelopathy (HAM/TSP). V is TRBV20-1 and J is TRBJ1-5, with no clear D. The CDR3 coding sequence is TGCAGTGCTAGAGATGGAATCTTTGGTGGGCCCCAGCATTTT. This encodes CSARDGIFGGPQHF.